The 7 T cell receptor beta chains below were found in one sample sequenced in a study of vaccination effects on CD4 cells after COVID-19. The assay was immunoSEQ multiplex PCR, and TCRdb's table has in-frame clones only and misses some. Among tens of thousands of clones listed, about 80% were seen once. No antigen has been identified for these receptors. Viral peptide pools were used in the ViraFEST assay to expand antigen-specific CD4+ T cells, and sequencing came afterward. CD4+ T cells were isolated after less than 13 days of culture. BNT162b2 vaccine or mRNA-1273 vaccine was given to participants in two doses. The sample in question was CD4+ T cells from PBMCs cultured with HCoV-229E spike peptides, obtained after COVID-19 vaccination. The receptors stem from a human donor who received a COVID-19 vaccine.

CDR3 residues: CASRSGTDTQYF. The CDR3 nucleotides read TGTGCCAGTCGGAGCGGGACAGATACGCAGTATTTT. The chain joins TRBV7-2 to TRBJ2-3; weak D call: TRBD2 (6 bases). The CDR3 totals 12 residues. With 9 bases removed from V and 3 bases from J, the gap between germline ends came to 10 bases. Germline lookup yields CDR1 SGHTA and CDR2 FQGNSA. The variable domain in full, with the rest retrieved from reference TRBV7-2 and TRBJ2-3, is GAGVSQSPSNKVTEKGKDVELRCDPISGHTALYWYRQSLGQGLEFLIYFQGNSAPDKSGLPSDRFSAERTGGSVSTLTIQRTQQEDSAVYLCASRSGTDTQYFGPGTRLTVL.

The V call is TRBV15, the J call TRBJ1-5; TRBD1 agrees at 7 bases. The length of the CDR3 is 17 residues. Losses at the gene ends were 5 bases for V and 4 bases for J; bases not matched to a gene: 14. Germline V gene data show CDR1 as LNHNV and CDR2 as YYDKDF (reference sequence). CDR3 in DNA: TGTGCCACCAGCGGGTCCAGGGGACAGCTTCAGAATCAGCCCCAGCATTTT. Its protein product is CATSGSRGQLQNQPQHF.

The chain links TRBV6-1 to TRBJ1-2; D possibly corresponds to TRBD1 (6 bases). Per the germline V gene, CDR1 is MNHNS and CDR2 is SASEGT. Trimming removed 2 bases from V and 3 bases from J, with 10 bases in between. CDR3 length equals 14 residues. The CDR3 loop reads CASSERGIDYGYTF. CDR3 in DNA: TGTGCCAGCAGTGAAAGGGGGATAGACTATGGCTACACCTTC.

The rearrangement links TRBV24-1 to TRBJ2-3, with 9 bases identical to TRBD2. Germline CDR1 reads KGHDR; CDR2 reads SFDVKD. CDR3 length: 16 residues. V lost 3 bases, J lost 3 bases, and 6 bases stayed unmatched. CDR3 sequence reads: CATSDKSGGYTDTQYF. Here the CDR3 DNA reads TGTGCCACCAGTGATAAAAGCGGGGGGTATACAGATACGCAGTATTTT.

The CDR3 nucleotides read TGTGCCAGTAGACCGGGACAGGGGTTTGACTACACCTTC. As protein: CASRPGQGFDYTF. The chain recombines TRBV19 with TRBJ1-2; TRBD1 matches at 10 bases. This CDR3 is 13 amino acids long. CDR1 and CDR2 from the germline V gene are LNHDA and SQIVND (reference sequence). Trimming at V came to 6 bases and at J to 10 bases, leaving 8 bases not matched to a gene.

Written as DNA, the CDR3 is TGCAGTGCTAGTGCTGGGCTCAGGAGAGATGGCTACACCTTC. Amino acid sequence: CSASAGLRRDGYTF. J is TRBJ1-2 and V is TRBV20-1; D gene uncertain. This CDR3 is 14 amino acids long. V was trimmed by 3 bases and J by 6 bases, leaving 17 bases between them. CDR1 and CDR2 (germline): DFQATT, SNEGSKA (reference sequence).

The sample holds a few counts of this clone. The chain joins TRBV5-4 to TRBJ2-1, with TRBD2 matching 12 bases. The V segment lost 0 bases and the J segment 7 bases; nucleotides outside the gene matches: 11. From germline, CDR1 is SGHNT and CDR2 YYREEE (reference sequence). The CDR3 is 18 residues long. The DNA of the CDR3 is TGTGCCAGCAGCTTGGCAACGCTAGCGGGGGGGCTAGGGAATGAGCAGTTCTTC. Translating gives CASSLATLAGGLGNEQFF.